The 16 T cell receptor beta chains below come from one sample, sequenced in a study of blood T cell repertoires in COVID-19. Repertoires were generated with immunoSEQ multiplex PCR, while TCRdb's copy carries only in-frame clones and drops some. The sample carries roughly 60,000 clones, over 60% recorded once. The sequencing input was peripheral blood. The receptor source for this set is an older woman with COVID-19, enrolled during active disease.

This clone was observed a few times. The V and J genes are TRBV28 and TRBJ1-2; D is possibly TRBD1 (5 bases). The V end lost 7 bases, the J end lost 2 bases, and 14 bases lay between the germline ends. The germline CDR1 and CDR2 sequences are MDHEN and SYDVKM. This CDR3 is built from 14 residues. The CDR3 region has the DNA TGTGCCAGCAACCCGACAGCCCTAAACTATGGCTACACCTTC. Residues: CASNPTALNYGYTF.

This clone is a singleton in its sample. The V call is TRBV10-3, the J call TRBJ1-3; D possibly corresponds to TRBD1 (5 bases). Looked up from germline, CDR1 is ENHRY and CDR2 is SYGVKD. The CDR3 is made up of 13 amino acids. The germline V and J ends were trimmed by 7 bases and 0 bases, with 7 bases remaining between them. The CDR3 loop reads CAIKQASGNTIYF. The CDR3 nucleotides are TGTGCCATCAAACAGGCCTCTGGAAACACCATATATTTT.

The chain has TRBV29-1 and TRBJ2-1; 8 positions match TRBD1. Germline CDR1 SQVTM, CDR2 ANQGSEA. The CDR3 covers 14 residues. With V trimmed by 5 bases and J by 8 bases, 11 bases remained unmatched. In DNA form, the CDR3 reads TGCAGCGTTTACCCGACAGGGGAGTTGGATGAGCAGTTCTTC. The encoded protein is CSVYPTGELDEQFF.

The chain uses TRBV27 and TRBJ2-1; D unresolved. The CDR3 spans 15 residues. Germline-derived CDR1 and CDR2 are MNHEY and SMNVEV (reference sequence). V was pared by 6 bases and J by 6 bases, with 18 bases between. For the CDR3, the DNA is TGTGCCAGCAGGCCCTCGAGTGAGGCCAGCAATGAGCAGTTCTTC. Protein product: CASRPSSEASNEQFF.

CDR3 residues: CASSYDRVNTEAFF. The CDR3, as DNA: TGTGCCAGCAGTTACGACAGGGTGAACACTGAAGCTTTCTTT. V and J are TRBV2 and TRBJ1-1, with 7 nucleotides matching TRBD1. The CDR3 runs to 14 residues. The V segment lost 5 bases and the J segment 0 bases; nucleotides outside the gene matches: 3. Germline V gene lookup returns CDR1 SNHLY and CDR2 FYNNEI.

The V call is TRBV11-3, the J call TRBJ1-4; TRBD1 might be the D (6 bases). Germline V gene data show CDR1 as SGHNT and CDR2 as YENEEA. The CDR3 consists of 13 residues. Deletions cut 2 bases from V and 7 bases from J, with 8 bases between. CDR3 in amino acids: CASSLQTGEKLFF. The CDR3 DNA sequence: TGTGCCAGCAGCTTACAGACAGGTGAAAAACTGTTTTTT.

This clone was seen only once. V usage is TRBV6-5 and J usage is TRBJ1-3; 8 nucleotides line up with TRBD1. Germline V gene data show CDR1 as MNHEY and CDR2 as SVGAGI. The CDR3 extends over 16 amino acids. J lost 3 bases, V lost 4 bases, and 8 bases had no gene match. CDR3: CASSSRPGGIGNTIYF. The CDR3 bases are TGTGCCAGCAGTTCCCGCCCAGGGGGCATTGGAAACACCATATATTTT.

The DNA for the CDR3 is TGTGCCAGCTCACCGGGGGGGTATGAGCAGTTCTTC. Amino acids: CASSPGGYEQFF. The chain combines TRBV18 with TRBJ2-1, with 7 bases aligning to TRBD2. Per the germline V gene, CDR1 is KGHSH and CDR2 is LQKENI. J was trimmed by 8 bases and V by 3 bases; bases with no gene match: 1. The CDR3 is 12 residues long.

This clone was found many times. The V and J genes are TRBV7-9 and TRBJ2-1; 10 bases line up with TRBD2. V gave up 4 bases and J gave up 9 bases; unmatched junction bases: 9. Germline V gene lookup returns CDR1 SEHNR and CDR2 FQNEAQ (reference sequence). The CDR3 totals 15 residues. The CDR3 DNA sequence: TGTGCCAGCAGCTCAGCGGGAGGGGCCAGGGGTGAGCAGTTCTTC. This encodes CASSSAGGARGEQFF.

The J gene is TRBJ2-3, the V gene TRBV7-2; 11 nucleotides match TRBD2. Per germline, CDR1 SGHTA and CDR2 FQGNSA. This CDR3 is 16 amino acids long. V shed 3 bases, J shed 2 bases, and the junction held 4 bases outside the gene matches. This CDR3 is CASSFRLAGITDTQYF. CDR3 nucleotide sequence: TGTGCCAGCAGCTTCCGACTAGCGGGGATCACAGATACGCAGTATTTT.

V usage is TRBV4-2 and J usage is TRBJ1-2; D unclear. The V and J ends lost 0 bases and 3 bases respectively, with 11 bases between them. The CDR3 consists of 15 residues. CDR1 LGHNA and CDR2 YNFKEQ come from the germline V gene. Here the CDR3 reads CASSQDLREDYGYTF. The CDR3 DNA sequence: TGTGCCAGCAGCCAAGATCTTAGGGAGGACTATGGCTACACCTTC.

The count of this clone is one. V and J are TRBV11-3 and TRBJ2-3; D is perhaps TRBD1 (6 bases). CDR3 length: 12 amino acids. Trimming cost V 5 bases and J 7 bases, with 10 bases left between them. CDR1 and CDR2 from the germline V gene are SGHNT and YENEEA. CDR3 in DNA: TGTGCCAGCAGCCGAGGGGGTTATACGCAGTATTTT. Translated, it gives CASSRGGYTQYF.

This clone was seen only once. The chain has TRBV10-3 and TRBJ2-2; possibly TRBD1 for D (5 bases). Trimming shortened V by 6 bases and J by 1 base, and 9 bases separated the two germline ends. This CDR3 is 14 amino acids long. Germline CDR1 reads ENHRY; CDR2 reads SYGVKD. CDR3 coding DNA: TGTGCCATCAGGGAGACAGAGAACACCGGGGAGCTGTTTTTT. As protein: CAIRETENTGELFF.

This clone was observed once. V is TRBV7-9 and J is TRBJ2-7, with a possible D match to TRBD2 (7 bases). CDR1 and CDR2 from the germline V gene are SEHNR and FQNEAQ (reference sequence). Deletions cut 5 bases from V and 3 bases from J, with 14 bases between. This CDR3 comprises 14 residues. This CDR3 is CASSPRGGFYEQYF. The DNA of the CDR3 is TGTGCCAGCAGCCCTAGGGGGGGTTTCTACGAGCAGTACTTC.

This clone has only one observation. The V call is TRBV4-3, the J call TRBJ2-2; D not certain. The V end was cut by 0 bases, the J end by 4 bases, with 18 bases between. CDR1 is LGHNA, CDR2 YSLEER, per germline. The CDR3 has 18 residues. CDR3 amino acids: CASSQDYTSLTGTGELFF. The CDR3 region has the DNA TGCGCCAGCAGCCAAGATTACACCTCTCTCACGGGCACCGGGGAGCTGTTTTTT.

The rearrangement uses TRBV5-4 and TRBJ2-7; 7 positions match TRBD1. This CDR3 is 13 amino acids long. Germline V gives CDR1 SGHNT, CDR2 YYREEE (reference sequence). V dropped 1 base and J dropped 7; count of bases not matched to a gene: 5. In nucleotides, the CDR3 is TGTGCCAGCAGCTTGACGGGCAGGGGGGAGCAGTACGTC. The encoded protein is CASSLTGRGEQYV.